The present entry profiles one TCR beta chain with its context. Its antigen is not identified. The length of the CDR3 is 13 residues. Trimming shortened V by 3 bases and J by 10 bases, and 13 bases separated the two germline ends. Looked up from germline, CDR1 is MNHEY and CDR2 is SVGAGI. This sample is drawn from a study of radiotherapy plus CTLA-4 blockade in lung cancer. Study overall: With about a third of patients having disease control, objective responses were seen in less than 20%. Findings and limits, study-wide: Among reported predictors of response, early blood T cell clone dynamics with interferon-beta performed best. TCR clones from tumors expanded in blood after radiotherapy plus ipilimumab.

Sequenced by immunoSEQ multiplex PCR; TCRdb stores in-frame clones only, minus some. Of about 62,000 clones in the sample, 76% were seen once. The study treated chemo-refractory metastatic non-small-cell lung cancer patients with focal radiation plus ipilimumab CTLA-4 blockade. The receptor comes from a human donor with non-small cell lung cancer who had a complete response to radiotherapy plus ipilimumab. Sequenced material: peripheral blood, taken from a patient treated with radiotherapy plus ipilimumab. This chain joins TRBV6-5 and TRBJ1-5, with a weak D call TRBD1 (6 bases). CDR3 nucleotides: TGTGCCAGCAGTTATCTTAAGGGGGATCCCCAGCATTTT. It yields the protein CASSYLKGDPQHF.